This TCR beta chain was sequenced during a study of T cells in Graves' hyperthyroidism and ophthalmopathy (dated by TCRdb to between 2018 and 2021). A note on the overall study: Peripheral blood samples were taken at the time of initial diagnosis, prior to any treatment. The approximately 100 discovery patients were randomly split 7:3 into training and test sets. The study also compared thyroid tissue and blood T-cell repertoires from more than 5 Graves' hyperthyroidism patients. The paper reports TCR Vbeta CDR3 sequencing of over 120 peripheral blood samples: approximately 41 ophthalmopathy, under 85 hyperthyroidism and roughly 17 progressor patients. Following sampling, methimazole starting at 30 mg daily was given to hyperthyroidism patients, and high-dose intravenous methylprednisolone was given to ophthalmopathy patients. Prospective prediction of ophthalmopathy was tested in an independent validation cohort of fewer than 20 hyperthyroidism patients and around 16 patients who later progressed to ophthalmopathy. To identify distinguishing TCR V-J signatures, a discovery cohort of around 100 patients was used, comprising approximately 40 with Graves' ophthalmopathy and 55 to 65 with stable Graves' hyperthyroidism. On the study overall, not on this receptor specifically: A 13 V-J signature model separated ophthalmopathy from stable hyperthyroidism, with over 85% sensitivity and roughly 81% specificity in cross-validation and 80%/75% in testing. In validation, progression to ophthalmopathy was predicted by the model with more than 65% sensitivity and under 85% specificity, a median of around 5.9 months before onset. No statistical method was used to set the sample size in advance, and investigators knew the group allocation. Most expanded thyroid clonotypes (frequency above 0.001) were also found in blood, which suggests that blood repertoires may mirror thyroid immune responses.

This clonotype appeared many times. Its binding antigen is unknown. No clone much larger than this one lies a single base away; base qualities are absent. The TCR beta CDR3 regions were amplified from RNA transcripts. The first round of RT-PCR for the TCR CDR3 was performed with the HTBI primer set and the Qiagen OneStep RT-PCR kit. The libraries were constructed in a second round of multiplex PCR and then size-selected and purified. Libraries were sequenced paired-end with 100 bp reads on an Illumina HiSeq2000. Concerning the study's data processing: SOAPnuke was used to process the raw data, throwing out any read that contained adapters or uncalled bases, had a mean Phred below 15, or lacked an exact constant-primer or identifier match. High-quality paired reads were merged using COPE v1.2.5, and each unique nucleotide sequence was defined as a clonotype. MiTCR v1.1 was used to align the clonotypes against IMGT TRBV, TRBD and TRBJ reference segments. The analysis was restricted to V-J combinations with a frequency above 0.0001, which together covered approximately 99% of the repertoires. A TCS score was defined as the ratio between F50 (clonal expansion) and ExV (chaos), using BLOSUM62-based TCRdist between CDR3 peptides within each V-J. Welch's t-statistics and random forest reduced some 510 V-J features to about 12, which were used in a naive Bayes classifier (R e1071). The public reads were run again by TCRdb, first through fastp at Q25 and then through MiXCR, and only productive beta chains were kept. CDR3 protein duplicates are merged, each entry listing the most common genes and DNA. The V and J calls reflect TCRdb's pipeline rather than the authors' work. The sample profile shows roughly 720,000 distinct CDR3 sequences; around a sixth of them were found once. 15% to 19% of the sample belongs to the ten largest clones.

A patient counted as having stable Graves' hyperthyroidism if no progression to ophthalmopathy occurred over 18 months of follow-up. Hyperthyroidism patients were newly diagnosed, had a disease duration of under 2 months, and were aged 18 to 65 years. Any patient with an uncontrolled infection, another autoimmune disease, pregnancy or lactation was excluded. Diagnoses were based on clinical symptoms, serum thyroxine and TRAb, thyroid ultrasound and orbital computed tomography. Ficoll-Paque density gradient centrifugation was used to isolate PBMCs from approximately 10 ml of fresh peripheral blood. Total RNA was extracted using Trizol reagent, and RNA quality was assessed on an Agilent 2100 Bioanalyzer. Unmatched junction bases come to 3, with V trimmed by 9 bases and J by 4 bases. The CDR3 runs 13 residues from the cysteine to the phenylalanine. CDR3 DNA only is kept here, 39 bases in frame from base 1. Based on the germline V gene, the CDR1 and CDR2 sequences are SNHLY and FYNNEI.

Recombination connected TRBV2 to TRBJ1-1, and 12 junction bases match TRBD1. Sequenced input: blood. This receptor was identified in a man aged 50 to 59 with Graves' hyperthyroidism. In nucleotide form, the sequence is TGTGCCAGTCCGGGACAGGGGGCCACTGAAGCTTTCTTT. This codes for CASPGQGATEAFF.